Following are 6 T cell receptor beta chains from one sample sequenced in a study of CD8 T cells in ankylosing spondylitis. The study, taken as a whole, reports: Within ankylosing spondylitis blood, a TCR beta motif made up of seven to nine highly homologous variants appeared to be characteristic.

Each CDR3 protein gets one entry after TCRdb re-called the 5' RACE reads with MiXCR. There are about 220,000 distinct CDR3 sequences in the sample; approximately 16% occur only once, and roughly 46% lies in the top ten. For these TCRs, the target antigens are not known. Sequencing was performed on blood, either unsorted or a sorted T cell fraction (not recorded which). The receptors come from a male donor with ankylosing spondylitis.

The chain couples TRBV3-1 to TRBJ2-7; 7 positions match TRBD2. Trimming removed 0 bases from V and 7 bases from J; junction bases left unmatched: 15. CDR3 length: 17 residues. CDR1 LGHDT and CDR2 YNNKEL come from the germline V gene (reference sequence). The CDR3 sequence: CASSQDLGTAGAGEQYF. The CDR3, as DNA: TGTGCCAGCAGCCAAGATTTAGGCACAGCCGGAGCGGGGGAGCAGTACTTC.

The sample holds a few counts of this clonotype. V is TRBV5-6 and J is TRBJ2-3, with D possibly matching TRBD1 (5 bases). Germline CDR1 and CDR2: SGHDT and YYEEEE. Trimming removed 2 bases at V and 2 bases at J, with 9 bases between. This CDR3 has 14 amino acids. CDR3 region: CASSLDSSTDTQYF. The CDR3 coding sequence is TGTGCCAGCAGCTTAGACAGCTCCACAGATACGCAGTATTTT.

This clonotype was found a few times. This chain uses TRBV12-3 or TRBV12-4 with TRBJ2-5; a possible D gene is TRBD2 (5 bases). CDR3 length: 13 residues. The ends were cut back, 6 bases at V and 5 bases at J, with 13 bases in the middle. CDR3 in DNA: TGTGCCAGCAGCGAGGGCCAGCCGGAGACCCAGTACTTC. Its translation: CASSEGQPETQYF.

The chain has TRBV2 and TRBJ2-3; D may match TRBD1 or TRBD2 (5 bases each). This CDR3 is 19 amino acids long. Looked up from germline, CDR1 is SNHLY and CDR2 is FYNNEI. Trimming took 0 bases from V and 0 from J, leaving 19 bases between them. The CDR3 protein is CASSEASEGGATSTDTQYF. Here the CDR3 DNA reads TGTGCCAGCAGTGAAGCCAGTGAGGGTGGGGCGACCAGCACAGATACGCAGTATTTT.

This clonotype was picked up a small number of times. CDR3 residues: CASSLVSWESNTEAFF. The CDR3 nucleotides are TGTGCCAGCAGCTTAGTTTCCTGGGAAAGCAACACTGAAGCTTTCTTT. The chain is built from TRBV7-9 and TRBJ1-1, with D unclear. Looked up from germline, CDR1 is SEHNR and CDR2 is FQNEAQ (reference sequence). This CDR3 has 16 amino acids. V was clipped by 1 base and J by 2 bases, with 14 bases between them.

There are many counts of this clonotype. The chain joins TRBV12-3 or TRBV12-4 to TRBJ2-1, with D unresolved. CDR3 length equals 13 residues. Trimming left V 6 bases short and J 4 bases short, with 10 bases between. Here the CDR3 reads CASSPPRYNEQFF. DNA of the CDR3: TGTGCCAGCAGCCCCCCGAGGTACAATGAGCAGTTCTTC.